This T cell receptor beta chain was sequenced in a study of T cell repertoires in cytomegalovirus infection. Looking at the study overall: A matching HLA type, together with CMV infection, was signaled by public TCR beta signatures. The study's findings and limits: HLA-C-restricted CMV-specific TCR beta clonotypes prevailed in the ex vivo response. Pooled public TCR beta family frequency picked out CMV carriers with the relevant HLA.

Trimming took off 8 bases at V and 3 bases at J, with 4 bases between the two ends. This CDR3 spans 10 amino acids. The germline gives CDR1 MDHEN, CDR2 SYDVKM. TCRdb used MiXCR to reprocess the reads, holding one entry per CDR3 protein. The table shows over 150,000 distinct CDR3 sequences, with about an eighth occurring only once. This clonotype was picked up a small number of times. Its antigen remains unknown. The clonotype originates from a human donor in good health (CMV status not recorded). Some clones in this sample may be carry-over from other donors' samples. The chain is built from TRBV28 and TRBJ1-1, with D uncertain. Specimen: PBMCs. The CDR3 reads CASRDTEAFF. CDR3 sequence (DNA): TGTGCCAGCCGAGACACTGAAGCTTTCTTT.